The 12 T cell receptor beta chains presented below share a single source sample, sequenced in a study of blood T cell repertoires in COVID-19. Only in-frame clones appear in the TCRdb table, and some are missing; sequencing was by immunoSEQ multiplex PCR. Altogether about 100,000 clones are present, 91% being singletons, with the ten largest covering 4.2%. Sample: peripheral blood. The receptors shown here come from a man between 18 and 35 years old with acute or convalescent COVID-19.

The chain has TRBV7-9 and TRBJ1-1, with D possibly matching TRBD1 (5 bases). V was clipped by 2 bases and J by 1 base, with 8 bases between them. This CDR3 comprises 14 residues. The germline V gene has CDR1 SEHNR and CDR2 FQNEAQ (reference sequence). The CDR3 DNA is TGTGCCAGCAGCTTAAGCAGGGCGAACACTGAAGCTTTCTTT. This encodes CASSLSRANTEAFF.

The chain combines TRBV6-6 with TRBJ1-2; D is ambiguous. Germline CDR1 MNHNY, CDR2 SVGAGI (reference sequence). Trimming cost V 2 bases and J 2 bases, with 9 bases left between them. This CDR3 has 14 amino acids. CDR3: CASSYPGTNYGYTF. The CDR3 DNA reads TGTGCCAGCAGTTACCCGGGAACAAACTATGGCTACACCTTC.

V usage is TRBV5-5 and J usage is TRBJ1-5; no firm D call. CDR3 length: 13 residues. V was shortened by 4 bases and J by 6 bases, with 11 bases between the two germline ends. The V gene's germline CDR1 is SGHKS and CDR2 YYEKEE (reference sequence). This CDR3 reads CASSLAPGQPQHF. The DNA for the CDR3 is TGTGCCAGCAGCCTCGCGCCGGGTCAGCCCCAGCATTTT.

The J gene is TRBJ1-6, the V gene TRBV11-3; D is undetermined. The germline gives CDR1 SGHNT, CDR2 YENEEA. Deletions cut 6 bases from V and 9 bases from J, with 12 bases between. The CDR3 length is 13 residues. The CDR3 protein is CASRSGSGSPLHF. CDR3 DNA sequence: TGTGCCAGCAGATCCGGGTCGGGTTCACCCCTCCACTTT.

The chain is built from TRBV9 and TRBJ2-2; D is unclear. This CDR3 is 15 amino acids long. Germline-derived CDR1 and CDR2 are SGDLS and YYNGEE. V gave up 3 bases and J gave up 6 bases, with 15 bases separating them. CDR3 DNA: TGTGCCAGCAGCGCCGACAAGCCAGTCGCCGGGGAGCTGTTTTTT. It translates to CASSADKPVAGELFF.

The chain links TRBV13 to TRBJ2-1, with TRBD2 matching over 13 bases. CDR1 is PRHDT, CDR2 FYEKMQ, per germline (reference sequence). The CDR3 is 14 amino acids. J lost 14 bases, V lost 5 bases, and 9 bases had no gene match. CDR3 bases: TGTGCCAGCAGCGAAAGACTAGCGGGAGGAAGGGAGTTCTTC. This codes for CASSERLAGGREFF.

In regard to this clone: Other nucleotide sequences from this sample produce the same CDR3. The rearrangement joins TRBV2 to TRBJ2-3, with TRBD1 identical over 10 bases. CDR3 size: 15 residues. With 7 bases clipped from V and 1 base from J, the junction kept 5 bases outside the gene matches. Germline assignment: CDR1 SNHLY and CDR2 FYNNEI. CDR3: CASKRDRGRTDTQYF. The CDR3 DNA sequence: TGTGCCAGCAAGCGGGACAGGGGACGCACAGATACGCAGTATTTT.

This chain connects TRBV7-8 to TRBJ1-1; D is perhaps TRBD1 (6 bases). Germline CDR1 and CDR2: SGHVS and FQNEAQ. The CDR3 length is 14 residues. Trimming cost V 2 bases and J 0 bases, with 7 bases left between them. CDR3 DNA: TGTGCCAGCAGCTTACAGGGGATGAACACTGAAGCTTTCTTT. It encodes CASSLQGMNTEAFF.

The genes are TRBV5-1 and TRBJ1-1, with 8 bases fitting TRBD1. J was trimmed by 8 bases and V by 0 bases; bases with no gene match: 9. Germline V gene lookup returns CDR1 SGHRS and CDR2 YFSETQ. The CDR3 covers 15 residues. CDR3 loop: CASSLEAGGILEAFF. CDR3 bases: TGCGCCAGCAGCTTGGAGGCAGGGGGCATATTAGAAGCTTTCTTT.

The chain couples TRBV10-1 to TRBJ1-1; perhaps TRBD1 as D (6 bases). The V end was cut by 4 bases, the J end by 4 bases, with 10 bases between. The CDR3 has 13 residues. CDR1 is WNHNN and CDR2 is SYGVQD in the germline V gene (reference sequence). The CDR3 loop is CASSVGRGTEAFF. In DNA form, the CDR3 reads TGCGCCAGCAGTGTAGGCAGGGGCACTGAAGCTTTCTTT.

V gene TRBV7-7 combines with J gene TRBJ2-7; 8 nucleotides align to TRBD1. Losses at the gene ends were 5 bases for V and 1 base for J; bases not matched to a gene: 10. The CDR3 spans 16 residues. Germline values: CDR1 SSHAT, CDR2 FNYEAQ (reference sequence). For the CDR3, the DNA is TGTGCCAGCAGCCTCGGACAGGGCTGGGTGTCCTACGAGCAGTACTTC. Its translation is CASSLGQGWVSYEQYF.

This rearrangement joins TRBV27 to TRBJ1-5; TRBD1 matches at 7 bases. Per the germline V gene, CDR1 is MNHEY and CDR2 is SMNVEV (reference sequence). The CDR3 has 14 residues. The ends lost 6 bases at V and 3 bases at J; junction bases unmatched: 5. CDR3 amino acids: CASRLGGPNQPQHF. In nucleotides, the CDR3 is TGTGCCAGCAGACTAGGGGGCCCCAATCAGCCCCAGCATTTT.